Below, 12 T cell receptor beta chains from the same sample are listed, as sequenced in a study of cytomegalovirus exposure and HLA in healthy donors. The PCR was carried out with 60 Vbeta primers and 13 Jbeta primers. Clones were read by immunoSEQ multiplex PCR, and TCRdb kept only the in-frame ones, dropping some. The sample contains approximately 120,000 clones, roughly three quarters of which appear only once. The sequencing input was PBMCs. The receptors stem from a woman aged 25 to 39 in good health and CMV-seronegative.

V gene TRBV2 combines with J gene TRBJ2-1, with D perhaps matching TRBD2 (6 bases). The CDR3 length is 14 residues. Germline V gives CDR1 SNHLY, CDR2 FYNNEI. V lost 5 bases, J lost 8 bases, and 16 bases lay in between. This CDR3 reads CASSIAERRDEQFF. CDR3 DNA sequence: TGTGCCAGCAGTATAGCGGAAAGGAGAGATGAGCAGTTCTTC.

The genes are TRBV12-5 and TRBJ2-5; 9 nucleotides match TRBD1. V shed 6 bases, J shed 5 bases, and the junction held 4 bases outside the gene matches. CDR1 LGHNT and CDR2 FRNRAP come from the germline V gene. The CDR3 is 13 residues long. The CDR3 sequence: CASGWTGEETQYF. DNA of the CDR3: TGTGCTAGTGGCTGGACAGGGGAGGAGACCCAGTACTTC.

In its sample, this clone was seen a few times. V is TRBV7-2 and J is TRBJ1-5; D gene ambiguous. Trimming removed 4 bases at V and 0 bases at J, with 7 bases between. The CDR3 is made up of 14 amino acids. Germline V gives CDR1 SGHTA, CDR2 FQGNSA. In DNA, the CDR3 is TGTGCCAGCAGCTCGGGATATAGCAATCAGCCCCAGCATTTT. It translates to CASSSGYSNQPQHF.

The chain recombines TRBV10-2 with TRBJ2-2; the D gene is possibly TRBD1 (6 bases). There are 15 residues in the CDR3. V was trimmed by 6 bases and J by 4 bases, leaving 15 bases between them. Germline CDR1 WSHSY, CDR2 SAAADI. Here the CDR3 reads CASRYGTSPTGELFF. The CDR3 nucleotides are TGCGCCAGCAGATACGGGACAAGTCCCACCGGGGAGCTGTTTTTT.

V and J are TRBV19 and TRBJ1-5, with 10 bases matching TRBD1. The length of the CDR3 is 15 residues. Unmatched junction bases numbered 14, after V lost 9 bases and J lost 9 bases. Germline values: CDR1 LNHDA, CDR2 SQIVND (reference sequence). The CDR3 DNA reads TGTGCCAGCAAGGACAGGGGGAGACAGTTGACGCCCCAGCATTTT. This translates into CASKDRGRQLTPQHF.

J is TRBJ2-1 and V is TRBV5-1, with 11 bases matching TRBD2. CDR3 size: 16 residues. V shed 4 bases and J 4 bases; nucleotides not matched to a gene: 7. Per the germline V gene, CDR1 is SGHRS and CDR2 is YFSETQ. The CDR3 DNA reads as TGCGCCAGCAGCCCGCTGACTAGCGGGAAATACAATGAGCAGTTCTTC. This translates into CASSPLTSGKYNEQFF.

The rearrangement links TRBV7-9 to TRBJ2-4, with 10 bases matching TRBD2. V shed 5 bases, J shed 0 bases, and the junction held 13 bases outside the gene matches. The CDR3 covers 19 residues. Germline V lookup: CDR1 SEHNR, CDR2 FQNEAQ (reference sequence). In DNA form, the CDR3 reads TGTGCCAGCAGCCAGAGGCCAGCGGGAGGGCCCTTAGCCAAAAACATTCAGTACTTC. Translation: CASSQRPAGGPLAKNIQYF.

The chain uses TRBV28 and TRBJ2-1; 8 nucleotides match TRBD1. Trimming took 6 bases from V and 0 from J; bases not matched to a gene: 10. Germline assignment: CDR1 MDHEN and CDR2 SYDVKM. This CDR3 spans 17 amino acids. The CDR3: CASSKRDRYSSYNEQFF. For the CDR3, the DNA is TGTGCCAGCAGCAAGAGGGACAGGTACAGCTCCTACAATGAGCAGTTCTTC. Full variable domain (missing parts from reference TRBV28 and TRBJ2-1): DVKVTQSSRYLVKRTGEKVFLECVQDMDHENMFWYRQDPGLGLRLIYFSYDVKMKEKGDIPEGYSVSREKKERFSLILESASTNQTSMYLCASSKRDRYSSYNEQFFGPGTRLTVL.

This clone has a single count. The chain is built from TRBV30 and TRBJ2-7; D is ambiguous. This CDR3 is built from 12 residues. Trimming took off 3 bases at V and 0 bases at J, with 6 bases between the two ends. Germline V CDR1 and CDR2: GTSNPN, SVGIG (reference sequence). Here the CDR3 DNA reads TGTGCCTGGAGCCGCTACTCCTACGAGCAGTACTTC. Protein product: CAWSRYSYEQYF.

This clone was observed a few times. One end of the junction fails to match germline, which may point to a read error. The chain has TRBV7-9 and TRBJ2-1, with D possibly matching TRBD1 (6 bases). CDR3 length: 17 residues. CDR1 SEHNR and CDR2 FQNEAQ come from the germline V gene (reference sequence). The CDR3 spells CSSSLAFRGSSYNEQFF. CDR3 DNA: TGTTCCAGCAGCTTAGCTTTCAGGGGAAGCTCCTACAATGAGCAGTTCTTC.

This chain connects TRBV7-2 to TRBJ2-5; TRBD1 might be the D (6 bases). Germline V gene lookup returns CDR1 SGHTA and CDR2 FQGNSA. CDR3 length: 14 residues. V shed 5 bases and J shed 7 bases, with 17 bases lying between them. The CDR3 DNA is TGTGCCAGCAGCAAGACAGGACTCGAGGGGACCCAGTACTTC. Translated, it gives CASSKTGLEGTQYF.

The chain uses TRBV2 and TRBJ1-2; a weak D match, TRBD1 (6 bases). This CDR3 has 14 residues. The ends were cut back, 6 bases at V and 4 bases at J, with 15 bases in the middle. Germline V CDR1 and CDR2: SNHLY, FYNNEI. The CDR3 loop is CASSPGGLAYGYTF. The CDR3 DNA reads TGTGCCAGCAGCCCCGGGGGGCTCGCCTATGGCTACACCTTC.